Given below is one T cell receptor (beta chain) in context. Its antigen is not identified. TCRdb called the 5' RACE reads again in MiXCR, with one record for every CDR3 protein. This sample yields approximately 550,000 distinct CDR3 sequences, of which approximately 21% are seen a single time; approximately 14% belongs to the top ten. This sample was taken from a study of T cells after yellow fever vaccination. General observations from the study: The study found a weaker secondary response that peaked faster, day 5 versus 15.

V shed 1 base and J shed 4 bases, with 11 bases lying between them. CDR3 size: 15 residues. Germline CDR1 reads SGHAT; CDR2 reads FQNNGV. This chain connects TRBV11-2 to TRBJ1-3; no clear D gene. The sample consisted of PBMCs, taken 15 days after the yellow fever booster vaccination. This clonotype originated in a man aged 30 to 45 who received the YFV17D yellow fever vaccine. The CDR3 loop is CASSLGILPGNTIYF. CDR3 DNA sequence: TGTGCCAGCAGCTTAGGAATCCTCCCGGGAAACACCATATATTTT.